Presented here are 13 T cell receptor beta chains from one specimen sequenced in a study of OX40 agonist ivuxolimab in advanced cancers. TCRdb's copy holds only in-frame clones and misses some; the assay was immunoSEQ multiplex PCR. Of under 60,000 clones listed, approximately 94% are singletons. Here the sequenced sample was CD4+ or CD8+ T cells sorted from blood, taken in a trial of the OX40 agonist ivuxolimab. All receptors come from an adult with an advanced solid tumor such as melanoma, head and neck, liver or kidney cancer.

V and J are TRBV5-1 and TRBJ1-2, with D unresolved. This CDR3 is built from 18 residues. Deletions cut 0 bases from V and 3 bases from J, with 21 bases between. The germline gives CDR1 SGHRS, CDR2 YFSETQ. The CDR3 loop reads CASSLAEGLSGPYYGYTF. CDR3 DNA sequence: TGCGCCAGCAGCTTGGCCGAAGGCTTATCCGGGCCCTACTATGGCTACACCTTC.

This chain links TRBV19 with TRBJ2-6; a possible D gene is TRBD2 (5 bases). The CDR3 is 17 amino acids. CDR1 is LNHDA and CDR2 is SQIVND in the germline V gene (reference sequence). The V end was cut by 6 bases, the J end by 2 bases, with 17 bases between. CDR3 nucleotide sequence: TGTGCCAGTAGCCAATTTATTTACGGGGCTGGGGCCAACGTCCTGACTTTC. This codes for CASSQFIYGAGANVLTF.

This clone was found once. V and J are TRBV27 and TRBJ2-7; 11 nucleotides match TRBD2. The CDR3 consists of 18 residues. Germline values: CDR1 MNHEY, CDR2 SMNVEV (reference sequence). The V gene end was trimmed by 2 bases and the J gene end by 0 bases; junction bases not matched to a gene: 9. The CDR3: CASSLRGLAVRFSYEQYF. Here the CDR3 DNA reads TGTGCCAGCAGTTTAAGGGGACTAGCGGTACGATTCTCCTACGAGCAGTACTTC.

The CDR3: CASSFQIPKQEELFF. CDR3 in DNA: TGTGCCAGCAGTTTCCAGATCCCCAAACAGGAGGAACTGTTTTTT. This sequence joins TRBV28 and TRBJ1-4, with a possible D match to TRBD1 (5 bases). Germline CDR1 MDHEN, CDR2 SYDVKM. The CDR3 has 15 residues. Trimming took 3 bases from V and 12 from J, leaving 20 bases between them. The complete variable domain, with remaining parts taken from reference TRBV28 and TRBJ1-4, reads DVKVTQSSRYLVKRTGEKVFLECVQDMDHENMFWYRQDPGLGLRLIYFSYDVKMKEKGDIPEGYSVSREKKERFSLILESASTNQTSMYLCASSFQIPKQEELFFGSGTQLSVL.

The genes are TRBV2 and TRBJ2-1; perhaps TRBD1 as D (6 bases). With 6 bases removed from V and 7 bases from J, the gap between germline ends came to 16 bases. The CDR3 extends over 14 amino acids. Per germline, CDR1 SNHLY and CDR2 FYNNEI. The CDR3 here is CASRVDTGRNEQFF. The CDR3, as DNA: TGTGCCAGCAGGGTGGATACAGGGCGTAATGAGCAGTTCTTC.

This clone was observed a single time. The chain recombines TRBV7-9 with TRBJ2-7, with D unclear. V lost 1 base to trimming and J lost 3 bases, with 16 bases between them. The CDR3 runs 16 residues. The germline CDR1 and CDR2 sequences are SEHNR and FQNEAQ (reference sequence). CDR3 in DNA: TGTGCCAGCAGCTTAGTATCCTCGGAATCGGACTACGAGCAGTACTTC. This encodes CASSLVSSESDYEQYF.

The V and J genes are TRBV9 and TRBJ2-3; 10 positions match TRBD2. V was clipped by 3 bases and J by 5 bases; unmatched bases: 9. Germline V gene lookup returns CDR1 SGDLS and CDR2 YYNGEE. The CDR3 spans 16 residues. The CDR3 is CASSAHLAGVGDTQYF. As DNA, the CDR3 is TGTGCCAGCAGCGCCCACCTAGCGGGAGTGGGAGATACGCAGTATTTT.

The chain combines TRBV25-1 with TRBJ2-1; D may be TRBD2 (5 bases). The CDR3 totals 14 residues. V was trimmed by 3 bases and J by 4 bases, leaving 10 bases between them. Germline V lookup: CDR1 MGHDK, CDR2 SYGVNS. CDR3 nucleotides: TGTGCCAGCAGTGACCCCGAGGGATACAATGAGCAGTTCTTC. Its protein product is CASSDPEGYNEQFF.

This sequence joins TRBV7-9 and TRBJ2-7; 8 bases align to TRBD1. Germline assignment: CDR1 SEHNR and CDR2 FQNEAQ (reference sequence). Trimming took 5 bases from V and 2 from J; bases not matched to a gene: 5. There are 14 residues in the CDR3. CDR3 sequence (DNA): TGTGCCAGCAGCCCAGGCAGGGGGCCCTACGAGCAGTACTTC. Its protein product is CASSPGRGPYEQYF. The full variable domain, with the rest looked up from reference TRBV7-9 and TRBJ2-7, is DTGVSQNPRHKITKRGQNVTFRCDPISEHNRLYWYRQTLGQGPEFLTYFQNEAQLEKSRLLSDRFSAERPKGSFSTLEIQRTEQGDSAMYLCASSPGRGPYEQYFGPGTRLTVT.

The chain recombines TRBV7-9 with TRBJ2-2; D gene ambiguous. Trimming stripped 5 bases from V and 1 base from J, with 20 bases between. Looked up from germline, CDR1 is SEHNR and CDR2 is FQNEAQ (reference sequence). CDR3 length: 18 residues. Here the CDR3 reads CASSLIPRQTGNTGELFF. The DNA for the CDR3 is TGTGCCAGCAGCCTAATCCCCCGCCAGACCGGGAACACCGGGGAGCTGTTTTTT. The full variable domain, rest sourced from reference TRBV7-9 and TRBJ2-2, is DTGVSQNPRHKITKRGQNVTFRCDPISEHNRLYWYRQTLGQGPEFLTYFQNEAQLEKSRLLSDRFSAERPKGSFSTLEIQRTEQGDSAMYLCASSLIPRQTGNTGELFFGEGSRLTVL.

This rearrangement joins TRBV25-1 to TRBJ2-1, with D uncertain. The CDR3 is 13 amino acids. CDR1 MGHDK and CDR2 SYGVNS come from the germline V gene. V was pared by 3 bases and J by 3 bases, with 6 bases between. The CDR3 sequence: CASSDSIYNEQFF. As DNA, the CDR3 is TGTGCCAGCAGTGACAGCATCTACAATGAGCAGTTCTTC.

The CDR3 loop is CASSLGSPYEQYF. As DNA, the CDR3 is TGCGCCAGCAGCTTGGGCTCTCCCTACGAGCAGTACTTC. This chain connects TRBV5-1 to TRBJ2-7; D gene uncertain. The CDR3 is 13 residues long. CDR1 is SGHRS and CDR2 is YFSETQ in the germline V gene. V lost 0 bases and J 2 bases, leaving 6 bases between the germline ends.

This chain connects TRBV4-1 to TRBJ1-2; 9 bases are shared with TRBD1. Looked up from germline, CDR1 is MGHRA and CDR2 is YSYEKL. V shed 0 bases and J 4 bases; nucleotides not matched to a gene: 0. CDR3 length: 14 residues. The CDR3 DNA sequence: TGCGCCAGCAGCCAAGAGGACAGGGGCTATGGCTACACCTTC. This sequence encodes CASSQEDRGYGYTF.